This TCR beta chain derives from a study of identical twins (dated by TCRdb to 2015 to 2016). About the study as a whole: TCR alpha and beta repertoires from monozygotic twins, unrelated adults of various ages and cord blood were deep-sequenced to test whether fetal clonotypes persist. To rule out contamination, the twin experiments were replicated at different times with different library preparation protocols.

Every donor in the study was a healthy Caucasian. Overall study outcomes, separate from this receptor: Recombination models systematically underestimated out-of-frame TCR alpha sharing in monozygotic twins but agreed with sharing between unrelated individuals. In beta out-of-frame sequences, excess twin sharing was weaker, because having fewer shared sequences lowered the signal-to-noise ratio. Compared with coincidental sharing between unrelated individuals, an excess of low generation-probability sequences was observed among out-of-frame TCR alpha sequences shared between twins. Abundant cord blood beta clonotypes carried fewer insertions; young adult naive repertoires showed a weaker similar trend, while memory repertoires showed none. Because the same donors could not be followed over many years, the conclusions relied on cross-sectional statistical analysis. Invariant T cells such as MAIT and iNKT could partly confound zero-insertion analyses, although diverse VJ usage argued against such confounding for most clonotypes.

Including the terminal cysteine and phenylalanine, the CDR3 comprises 18 residues. The sequence is cut down to CDR3 DNA, 54 bases in frame from base 1. Receptors were amplified or captured by 5' RACE. Reads for this sample came from an Illumina HiSeq 2000. Template switching introduced a universal primer binding site; the final cDNA contained a unique molecular identifier, enabling accurate counting of TCR cDNA molecules. Specific primers in the conserved constant-segment region were used to synthesize first-strand cDNA for the TCR alpha and beta chains. To control for contamination, every cDNA library was double barcoded, receiving both a SMART-Mk sample barcode and Illumina barcodes. Two successive PCR steps introduced TruSeq adapter sequences along with Illumina sample barcodes. The TCR alpha and beta cDNA libraries were sequenced on the Illumina HiSeq platform using custom primers. In the original analysis: Unique molecular identifiers were extracted from raw reads with MiGEC, and CDR3 positions were determined with MiXCR. For each individual, recombination models were inferred using an EM algorithm with the repgenHMM and IGoR tools. Shared clonotypes were analyzed with the tcR package in R, and sharing was normalized by the product of cloneset sizes. Out-of-frame nonproductive sequences were analyzed to study raw recombination free of thymic and clonal selection effects. The public reads were run again by TCRdb, first through fastp at Q25 and then through MiXCR, and only productive beta chains were kept. All rows with the same CDR3 protein become a single entry with the most common DNA and genes. These V and J calls are TCRdb output, not the study's own analysis. The sample contains more than 1.5 million distinct CDR3 sequences, about 31% of them found a single time. Around 0.3% of the sample belongs to the ten largest clones.

Remarks on this clonotype: Its recognized antigen is unknown. No base quality values were provided; no much bigger clone lies one nucleotide off.

Recombination joined TRBV21-1 with TRBJ1-1; the DNA was not compared with TRBD1, the D call given in the table. TRBV21-1 is recorded as a pseudogene. The sample consisted of cord blood. The receptor was derived from a newborn girl in good health. The DNA reads as follows: TGTGCCAGCAGCAAAGACAGGGCCACCCTTTCTATGAACACTGAAGCTTTCTTT. This encodes CASSKDRATLSMNTEAFF.